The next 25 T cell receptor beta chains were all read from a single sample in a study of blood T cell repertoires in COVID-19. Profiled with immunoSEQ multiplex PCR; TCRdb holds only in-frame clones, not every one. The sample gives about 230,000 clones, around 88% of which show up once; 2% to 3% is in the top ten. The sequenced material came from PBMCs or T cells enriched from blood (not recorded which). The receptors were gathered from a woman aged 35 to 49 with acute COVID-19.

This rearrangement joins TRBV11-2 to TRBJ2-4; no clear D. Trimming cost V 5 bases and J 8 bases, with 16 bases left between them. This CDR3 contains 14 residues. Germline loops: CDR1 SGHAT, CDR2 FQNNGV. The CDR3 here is CASSPVLGSYIQYF. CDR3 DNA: TGTGCCAGCAGCCCTGTCCTAGGCTCATACATTCAGTACTTC.

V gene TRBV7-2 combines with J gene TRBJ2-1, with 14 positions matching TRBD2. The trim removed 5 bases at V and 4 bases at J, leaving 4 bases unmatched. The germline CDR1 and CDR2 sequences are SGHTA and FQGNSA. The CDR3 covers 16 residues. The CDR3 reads CASSTGTSGGYNEQFF. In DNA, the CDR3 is TGTGCCAGCAGCACCGGGACTAGCGGGGGTTACAATGAGCAGTTCTTC.

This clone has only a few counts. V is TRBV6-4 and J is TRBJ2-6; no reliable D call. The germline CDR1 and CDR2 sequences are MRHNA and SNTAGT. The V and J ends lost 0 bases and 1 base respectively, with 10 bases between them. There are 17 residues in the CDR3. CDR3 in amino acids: CASSDSGSHSGANVLTF. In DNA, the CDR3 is TGTGCCAGCAGTGACTCGGGCTCCCATTCTGGGGCCAACGTCCTGACTTTC.

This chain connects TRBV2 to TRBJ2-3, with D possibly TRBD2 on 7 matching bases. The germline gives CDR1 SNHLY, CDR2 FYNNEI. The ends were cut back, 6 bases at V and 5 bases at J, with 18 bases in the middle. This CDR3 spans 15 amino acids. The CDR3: CASRRGGGRQDTQYF. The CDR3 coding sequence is TGTGCCAGCAGAAGGGGCGGGGGCAGGCAAGATACGCAGTATTTT. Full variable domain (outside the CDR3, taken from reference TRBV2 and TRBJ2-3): EPEVTQTPSHQVTQMGQEVILRCVPISNHLYFYWYRQILGQKVEFLVSFYNNEISEKSEIFDDQFSVERPDGSNFTLKIRSTKLEDSAMYFCASRRGGGRQDTQYFGPGTRLTVL.

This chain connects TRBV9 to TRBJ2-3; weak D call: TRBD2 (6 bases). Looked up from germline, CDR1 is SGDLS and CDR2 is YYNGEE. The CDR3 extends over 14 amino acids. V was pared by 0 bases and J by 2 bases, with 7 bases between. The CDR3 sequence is CASSVADYTDTQYF. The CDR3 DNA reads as TGTGCCAGCAGCGTAGCGGACTACACAGATACGCAGTATTTT.

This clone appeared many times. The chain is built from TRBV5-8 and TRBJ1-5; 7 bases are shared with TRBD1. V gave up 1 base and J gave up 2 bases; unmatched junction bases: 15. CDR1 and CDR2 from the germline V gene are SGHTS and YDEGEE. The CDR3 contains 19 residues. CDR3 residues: CASSLLTVDRARGNQPQHF. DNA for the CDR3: TGTGCCAGCAGCTTGTTAACTGTCGACAGGGCGCGGGGCAATCAGCCCCAGCATTTT.

CDR3 nucleotides: TGTGCCAGCAGCTTAGACCTCGGGGCCCAGCATTTT. It is translated as CASSLDLGAQHF. The chain employs TRBV7-2 and TRBJ1-5; D is unresolved. The CDR3 contains 12 residues. Germline V lookup: CDR1 SGHTA, CDR2 FQGNSA. The V and J ends lost 1 base and 11 bases respectively, with 9 bases between them. Looking up the rest from reference TRBV7-2 and TRBJ1-5 gives the full variable domain: GAGVSQSPSNKVTEKGKDVELRCDPISGHTALYWYRQSLGQGLEFLIYFQGNSAPDKSGLPSDRFSAERTGGSVSTLTIQRTQQEDSAVYLCASSLDLGAQHFGDGTRLSIL.

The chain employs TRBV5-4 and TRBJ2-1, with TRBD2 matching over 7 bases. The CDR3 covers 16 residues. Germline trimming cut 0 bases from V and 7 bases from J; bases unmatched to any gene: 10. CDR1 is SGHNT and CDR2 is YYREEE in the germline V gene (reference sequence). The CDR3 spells CASSLVGGRSDNEQFF. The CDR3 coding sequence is TGTGCCAGCAGCTTGGTAGGCGGGAGAAGTGATAATGAGCAGTTCTTC.

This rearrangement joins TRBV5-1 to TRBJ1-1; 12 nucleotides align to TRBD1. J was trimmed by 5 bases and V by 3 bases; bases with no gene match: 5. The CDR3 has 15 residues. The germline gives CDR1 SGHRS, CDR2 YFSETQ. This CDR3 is CASSSWDRGQTEAFF. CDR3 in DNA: TGCGCCAGCAGCTCCTGGGACAGGGGGCAGACTGAAGCTTTCTTT.

CDR3 amino acids: CASSLEGQGLYIQYF. The DNA of the CDR3 is TGTGCCAGCAGCTTGGAGGGACAGGGCTTGTACATTCAGTACTTC. This chain links TRBV5-6 with TRBJ2-4; TRBD1 agrees at 9 bases. J was trimmed by 8 bases and V by 0 bases; bases with no gene match: 6. This CDR3 spans 15 amino acids. Germline V gene sequence: CDR1 SGHDT, CDR2 YYEEEE.

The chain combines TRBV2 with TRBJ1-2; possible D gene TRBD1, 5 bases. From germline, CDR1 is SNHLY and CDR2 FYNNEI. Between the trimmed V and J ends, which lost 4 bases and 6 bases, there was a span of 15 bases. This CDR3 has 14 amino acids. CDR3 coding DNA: TGTGCCAGCAGTGTTGGCAGGGCATCCGATGGCTACACCTTC. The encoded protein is CASSVGRASDGYTF.

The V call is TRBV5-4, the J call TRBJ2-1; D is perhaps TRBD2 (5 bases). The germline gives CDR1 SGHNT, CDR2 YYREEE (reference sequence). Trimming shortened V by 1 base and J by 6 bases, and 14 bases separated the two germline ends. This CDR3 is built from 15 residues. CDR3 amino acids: CASSLSFGEGNEQFF. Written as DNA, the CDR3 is TGTGCCAGCAGCTTGAGCTTCGGCGAGGGCAATGAGCAGTTCTTC.

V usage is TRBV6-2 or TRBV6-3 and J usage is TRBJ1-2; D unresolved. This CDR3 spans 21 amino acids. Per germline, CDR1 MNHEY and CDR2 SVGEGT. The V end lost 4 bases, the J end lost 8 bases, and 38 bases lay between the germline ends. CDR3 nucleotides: TGTGCCAGCAGTTTCGACTTCTCCCGGGGAGGGTCAGCTACTTCGTTGGGAGGCTACACCTTC. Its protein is CASSFDFSRGGSATSLGGYTF.

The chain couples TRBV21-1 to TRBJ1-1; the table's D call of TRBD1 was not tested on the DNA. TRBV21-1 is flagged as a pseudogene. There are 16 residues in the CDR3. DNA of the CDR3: TGTGCCAGCAGCAAAGCCTTTTCCAGGTTGAACACTGAAGCTTTCTTT. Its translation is CASSKAFSRLNTEAFF.

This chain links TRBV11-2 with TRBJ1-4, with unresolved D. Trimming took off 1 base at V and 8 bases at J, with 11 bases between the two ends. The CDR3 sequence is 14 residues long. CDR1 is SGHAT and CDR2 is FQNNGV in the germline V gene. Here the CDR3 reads CASSLGASGEKLFF. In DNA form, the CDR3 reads TGTGCCAGCAGCTTAGGGGCCAGCGGGGAAAAACTGTTTTTT.

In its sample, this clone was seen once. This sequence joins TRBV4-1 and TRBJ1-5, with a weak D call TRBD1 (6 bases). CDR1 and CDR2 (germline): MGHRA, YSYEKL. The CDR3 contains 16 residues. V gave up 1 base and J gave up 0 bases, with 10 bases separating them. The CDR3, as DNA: TGCGCCAGCAGCCAAGTACCAGGGGATAGCAATCAGCCCCAGCATTTT. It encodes CASSQVPGDSNQPQHF.

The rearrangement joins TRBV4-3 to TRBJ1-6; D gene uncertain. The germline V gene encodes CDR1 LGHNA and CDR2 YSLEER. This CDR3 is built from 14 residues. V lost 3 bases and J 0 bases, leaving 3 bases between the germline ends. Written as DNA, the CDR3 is TGCGCCAGCAGCCAGAGCTCCTATAATTCACCCCTCCACTTT. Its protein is CASSQSSYNSPLHF.

The DNA for the CDR3 is TGTGCCAGCAGCTTGGTAGCAGGGGGGCCCGTCTATGGCTACACCTTC. Encoded protein: CASSLVAGGPVYGYTF. The J gene is TRBJ1-2, the V gene TRBV5-6; TRBD1 aligns across 7 bases. The V and J ends lost 0 bases and 4 bases, in that order; junction bases with no gene match: 9. This CDR3 comprises 16 residues. In germline, CDR1 is SGHDT, CDR2 YYEEEE.

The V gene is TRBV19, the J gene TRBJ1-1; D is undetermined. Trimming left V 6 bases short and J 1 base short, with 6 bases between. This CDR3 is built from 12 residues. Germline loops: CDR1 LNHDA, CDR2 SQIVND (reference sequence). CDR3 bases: TGTGCCAGTAGGAGAGGGAACACTGAAGCTTTCTTT. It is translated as CASRRGNTEAFF.

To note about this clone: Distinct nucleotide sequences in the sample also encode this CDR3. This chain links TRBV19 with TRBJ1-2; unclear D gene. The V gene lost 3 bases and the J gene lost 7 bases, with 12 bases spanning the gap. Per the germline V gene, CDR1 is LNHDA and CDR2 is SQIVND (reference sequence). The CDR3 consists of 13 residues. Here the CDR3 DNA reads TGTGCCAGTAGTATTGAGGGTGCTGGTGGCTACACCTTC. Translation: CASSIEGAGGYTF.

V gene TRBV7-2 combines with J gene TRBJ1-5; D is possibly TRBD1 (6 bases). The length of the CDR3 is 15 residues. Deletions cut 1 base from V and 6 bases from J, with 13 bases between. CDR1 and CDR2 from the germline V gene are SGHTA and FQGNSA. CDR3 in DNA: TGTGCCAGCAGCTTAGGGTGGTCAGGGGTTCAGCCCCAGCATTTT. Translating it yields CASSLGWSGVQPQHF.

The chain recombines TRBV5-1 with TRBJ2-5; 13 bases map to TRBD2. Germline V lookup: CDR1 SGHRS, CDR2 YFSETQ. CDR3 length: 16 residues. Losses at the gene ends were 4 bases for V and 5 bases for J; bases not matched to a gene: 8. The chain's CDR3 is CASSLDGLAGEETQYF. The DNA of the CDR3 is TGCGCCAGCAGCCTGGACGGACTAGCGGGAGAGGAGACCCAGTACTTC.

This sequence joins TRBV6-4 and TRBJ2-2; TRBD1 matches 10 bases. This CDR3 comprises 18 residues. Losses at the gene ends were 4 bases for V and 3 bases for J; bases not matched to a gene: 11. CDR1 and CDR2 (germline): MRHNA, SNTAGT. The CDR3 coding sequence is TGTGCCAGCAGTGTATTCTCACCGGGACAGGGGTACACCGGGGAGCTGTTTTTT. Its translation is CASSVFSPGQGYTGELFF.

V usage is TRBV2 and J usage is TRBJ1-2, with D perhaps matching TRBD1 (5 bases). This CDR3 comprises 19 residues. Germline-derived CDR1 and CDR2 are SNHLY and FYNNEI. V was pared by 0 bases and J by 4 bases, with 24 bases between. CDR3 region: CASSEALRRGLRESYGYTF. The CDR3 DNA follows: TGTGCCAGCAGTGAAGCGCTTCGTCGGGGACTCCGGGAGAGCTATGGCTACACCTTC.

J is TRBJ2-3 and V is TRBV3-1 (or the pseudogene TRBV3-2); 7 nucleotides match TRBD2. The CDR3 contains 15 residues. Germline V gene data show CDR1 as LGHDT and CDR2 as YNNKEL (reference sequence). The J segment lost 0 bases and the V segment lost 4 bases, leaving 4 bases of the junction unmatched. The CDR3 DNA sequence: TGTGCCAGCAGCCGAAGTAGCGGGAGCACAGATACGCAGTATTTT. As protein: CASSRSSGSTDTQYF.